The 5 T cell receptor beta chains given below trace back to one sample, sequenced in a study of blood T cell repertoires in COVID-19. Measured with immunoSEQ multiplex PCR; TCRdb has only the in-frame clones, and not every one. Of approximately 35,000 clones in the sample, 80% to 90% are singletons; the top ten hold 11% to 15%. Sequenced input: peripheral blood. Every receptor here comes from a man aged 55 to 70 with active COVID-19.

V usage is TRBV7-3 and J usage is TRBJ2-7, with D tentatively TRBD1 (5 bases). The CDR3 spans 12 residues. V lost 5 bases and J lost 7, with 12 bases in between. CDR1 is SGHTA, CDR2 FQGTGA, per germline. For the CDR3, the DNA is TGTGCCAGCAGCGCCCCCCAGGGAGAGCAGTACTTC. It is translated as CASSAPQGEQYF.

V gene TRBV7-9 combines with J gene TRBJ1-3, with TRBD1 matching over 7 bases. Germline loops: CDR1 SEHNR, CDR2 FQNEAQ (reference sequence). The CDR3 extends over 15 amino acids. Trimming cost V 10 bases and J 4 bases; bases outside gene matches: 13. The CDR3 spells CATDRAGGSGNTIYF. CDR3 bases: TGTGCCACCGATCGGGCAGGGGGATCCGGAAACACCATATATTTT.

The chain is built from TRBV28 and TRBJ2-2; perhaps TRBD1 as D (5 bases). This CDR3 spans 17 amino acids. V lost 3 bases, J lost 0 bases, and 14 bases lay in between. Per the germline V gene, CDR1 is MDHEN and CDR2 is SYDVKM. CDR3 sequence reads: CASSFRQGRTNTGELFF. CDR3 nucleotides: TGTGCCAGCAGTTTTCGGCAGGGAAGGACGAACACCGGGGAGCTGTTTTTT.

This clone appeared once. The rearrangement joins TRBV27 to TRBJ1-2; a weak D match, TRBD1 (6 bases). V was clipped by 2 bases and J by 3 bases, with 10 bases between them. CDR1 is MNHEY and CDR2 is SMNVEV in the germline V gene (reference sequence). The CDR3 length is 14 residues. The CDR3 DNA sequence: TGTGCCAGCAGTTTACTGGGGGCGGACTATGGCTACACCTTC. It translates to CASSLLGADYGYTF.

The chain joins TRBV15 to TRBJ2-7; D gene uncertain. The CDR3 spans 15 residues. In germline, CDR1 is LNHNV, CDR2 YYDKDF (reference sequence). V was clipped by 0 bases and J by 0 bases, with 9 bases between them. Here the CDR3 reads CATSREQSSSYEQYF. Here the CDR3 DNA reads TGTGCCACCAGCAGAGAACAGTCAAGCTCCTACGAGCAGTACTTC.